The T cell receptor (beta chain) described here comes from a study of blood T cell repertoires in COVID-19. The germline V and J ends were trimmed by 5 bases and 5 bases, with 20 bases remaining between them. This CDR3 is built from 16 residues. Germline CDR1 is SNHLY and CDR2 is FYNNEI. Clones were read by immunoSEQ multiplex PCR, and TCRdb kept only the in-frame ones, dropping some. The sample records under 80,000 clones, roughly 84% being singletons. The receptor's source is a woman in her sixties with acute or convalescent COVID-19. V gene TRBV2 combines with J gene TRBJ2-3, with D perhaps matching TRBD1 (7 bases). Sequences were obtained from peripheral blood. The DNA of the CDR3 is TGTGCCAGCAGTATGGGCCCGACAGGGCGGGGAGATACGCAGTATTTT. Its translation is CASSMGPTGRGDTQYF. Based on the CDR3 plus reference TRBV2 and TRBJ2-3, the full variable domain is EPEVTQTPSHQVTQMGQEVILRCVPISNHLYFYWYRQILGQKVEFLVSFYNNEISEKSEIFDDQFSVERPDGSNFTLKIRSTKLEDSAMYFCASSMGPTGRGDTQYFGPGTRLTVL.